Listed here are 20 T cell receptor beta chains from one sample, sequenced in a study of blood T cell repertoires in COVID-19. Using immunoSEQ multiplex PCR, the repertoire was profiled, and TCRdb retains in-frame clones only, with some absent. The sample contains 250,000 or so clones, 86% of which appear only once. The sample consisted of peripheral blood. All receptors come from a man in his 60s with acute or convalescent COVID-19.

The rearrangement uses TRBV29-1 and TRBJ1-2; the D is unclear. CDR1 SQVTM and CDR2 ANQGSEA come from the germline V gene. This CDR3 comprises 12 residues. V was cut by 5 bases and J by 6 bases, with 13 bases left in between. The CDR3 nucleotides read TGCAGCGTTAAACGGGAGCCGGATGGCTACACCTTC. This codes for CSVKREPDGYTF.

V gene TRBV5-4 combines with J gene TRBJ2-2; 9 bases are a match to TRBD1. The germline V gene has CDR1 SGHNT and CDR2 YYREEE (reference sequence). The CDR3 covers 15 residues. The V and J ends lost 5 bases and 6 bases, in that order; junction bases with no gene match: 8. The CDR3 nucleotides read TGTGCCAGCAGTTCTACAGGGGGCGCGGCCGGGGAGCTGTTTTTT. Translation: CASSSTGGAAGELFF.

This chain connects TRBV6-5 to TRBJ2-1; 8 bases match TRBD2. The CDR3 covers 14 residues. From germline, CDR1 is MNHEY and CDR2 SVGAGI. Trimming cost V 2 bases and J 7 bases; bases outside gene matches: 4. CDR3 amino acids: CASSYGTRRNEQFF. The CDR3 nucleotides read TGTGCCAGCAGTTACGGGACTAGGCGGAATGAGCAGTTCTTC.

The chain couples TRBV30 to TRBJ1-1, with D uncertain. CDR3 length equals 12 residues. Between the trimmed V and J ends, which lost 6 bases and 4 bases, there was a span of 12 bases. CDR1 is GTSNPN and CDR2 is SVGIG in the germline V gene (reference sequence). The CDR3 DNA is TGTGCCTGTGGTCCGGGAATCACTGAAGCTTTCTTT. Protein product: CACGPGITEAFF.

The gene calls are TRBV10-3 and TRBJ1-3, with 8 bases aligning to TRBD1. Germline loops: CDR1 ENHRY, CDR2 SYGVKD. Losses at the gene ends were 3 bases for V and 4 bases for J; bases not matched to a gene: 5. This CDR3 is 15 amino acids long. CDR3 loop: CAISDPGQGGNTIYF. The CDR3, as DNA: TGTGCCATCAGTGACCCCGGACAGGGAGGAAACACCATATATTTT.

V usage is TRBV29-1 and J usage is TRBJ2-1; 9 bases are shared with TRBD2. Germline V gene data show CDR1 as SQVTM and CDR2 as ANQGSEA. CDR3 length: 16 amino acids. Trimming at V came to 8 bases and at J to 3 bases, leaving 14 bases not matched to a gene. In nucleotides, the CDR3 is TGCAGCCTTGCGAAGGGGAGCGGGAGGCACTACAATGAGCAGTTCTTC. This encodes CSLAKGSGRHYNEQFF.

Here the CDR3 DNA reads TGTGCCAGCAGTTGGGGGACAGGGGTCGAAAAACTGTTTTTT. It translates to CASSWGTGVEKLFF. The J gene is TRBJ1-4, the V gene TRBV28; 10 bases line up with TRBD1. CDR3 size: 14 residues. Trimming took 4 bases from V and 8 from J; bases not matched to a gene: 4. Germline values: CDR1 MDHEN, CDR2 SYDVKM.

The chain employs TRBV4-3 and TRBJ2-5, with 15 bases aligning to TRBD2. Germline-derived CDR1 and CDR2 are LGHNA and YSLEER. V lost 0 bases to trimming and J lost 9 bases; unmatched junction nucleotides: 5. The CDR3 is made up of 16 amino acids. CDR3 in DNA: TGCGCCAGCAGCCAAGATATCGGGACTAGCGGGAGGTCCCAGTACTTC. Translation: CASSQDIGTSGRSQYF.

This rearrangement joins TRBV28 to TRBJ1-6, with D possibly matching TRBD1 (6 bases). CDR1 is MDHEN and CDR2 is SYDVKM in the germline V gene. This CDR3 comprises 15 residues. The ends were cut back, 6 bases at V and 6 bases at J, with 15 bases in the middle. The CDR3 DNA sequence: TGTGCCAGCAGCCATAGACAGGATTCTAATTCACCCCTCCACTTT. Amino acids: CASSHRQDSNSPLHF.

Written as DNA, the CDR3 is TGTGCCAGTAGTAAACAGGGGGCGCCCGGGGCCAACGTCCTGACTTTC. Its protein is CASSKQGAPGANVLTF. J is TRBJ2-6 and V is TRBV19; 9 bases fit TRBD1. V lost 4 bases and J lost 4; bases outside the gene matches: 5. The CDR3 runs to 16 residues. Germline V CDR1 and CDR2: LNHDA, SQIVND (reference sequence).

This clone appeared a single time. The genes are TRBV27 and TRBJ2-7, with 8 positions matching TRBD1. V was pared by 0 bases and J by 0 bases, with 7 bases of the junction left unmatched. CDR1 is MNHEY and CDR2 is SMNVEV in the germline V gene (reference sequence). The CDR3 loop spans 17 amino acids. CDR3 nucleotides: TGTGCCAGCAGTTTATCGACGGCGGGACAGGTCTCCTACGAGCAGTACTTC. It codes for CASSLSTAGQVSYEQYF.

The V gene is TRBV6-5, the J gene TRBJ1-2; 9 positions match TRBD1. The germline V gene encodes CDR1 MNHEY and CDR2 SVGAGI. Trimming took 6 bases from V and 8 from J; bases not matched to a gene: 7. The CDR3 consists of 13 residues. The CDR3 reads CASSRGTGGGYTF. CDR3 coding DNA: TGTGCCAGCAGCCGAGGTACAGGGGGCGGCTACACCTTC.

The chain couples TRBV7-9 to TRBJ2-3; D might be TRBD1 (7 bases). V was cut by 4 bases and J by 4 bases, with 15 bases left in between. The CDR3 runs 15 residues. CDR1 is SEHNR and CDR2 is FQNEAQ in the germline V gene (reference sequence). CDR3 loop: CASSYGQGEADTQYF. CDR3 sequence (DNA): TGTGCCAGCAGCTATGGTCAGGGGGAGGCAGATACGCAGTATTTT.

This sequence joins TRBV6-5 and TRBJ2-1; 14 bases map to TRBD2. The junction had 3 bases not matched to a gene; V was cut back by 0 bases and J by 8 bases. CDR1 is MNHEY, CDR2 SVGAGI, per germline. CDR3 size: 16 residues. Written as DNA, the CDR3 is TGTGCCAGCAGTTACTCGGGACTAGCGGGAGTAGATGAGCAGTTCTTC. The encoded protein is CASSYSGLAGVDEQFF.

This clone was picked up a small number of times. V usage is TRBV19 and J usage is TRBJ1-1, with 11 bases lining up with TRBD1. Germline assignment: CDR1 LNHDA and CDR2 SQIVND (reference sequence). V gave up 6 bases and J gave up 5 bases; unmatched junction bases: 5. The CDR3 has 14 residues. CDR3 sequence: CASRRTGGETEAFF. CDR3 nucleotide sequence: TGTGCCAGTAGGAGGACAGGGGGCGAGACTGAAGCTTTCTTT.

The chain couples TRBV30 to TRBJ1-1, with D tentatively TRBD1 (5 bases). The CDR3 consists of 14 residues. V was cut by 3 bases and J by 0 bases, with 11 bases left in between. CDR1 is GTSNPN and CDR2 is SVGIG in the germline V gene (reference sequence). The CDR3 region is CAWSYRTVNTEAFF. The CDR3 nucleotides read TGTGCCTGGAGCTACAGGACCGTGAACACTGAAGCTTTCTTT.

This rearrangement joins TRBV28 to TRBJ1-2; D remains unclear. V was trimmed by 6 bases and J by 0 bases, leaving 11 bases between them. There are 14 residues in the CDR3. Germline assignment: CDR1 MDHEN and CDR2 SYDVKM. Here the CDR3 reads CASSLGVANYGYTF. The CDR3, as DNA: TGTGCCAGCAGCCTCGGGGTAGCTAACTATGGCTACACCTTC.

V usage is TRBV4-2 and J usage is TRBJ2-7, with TRBD1 matching 8 bases. This CDR3 has 17 residues. The V gene's germline CDR1 is LGHNA and CDR2 YNFKEQ. V was clipped by 1 base and J by 3 bases; unmatched bases: 11. CDR3 coding DNA: TGTGCCAGCAGCCAAGCCATACCCGGGACAGGAGTCTACGAGCAGTACTTC. Translation gives CASSQAIPGTGVYEQYF.

The CDR3 DNA reads as TGTGCCAGCAGCCCGACTGCCGGAGCTTTCTTT. It yields the protein CASSPTAGAFF. The chain joins TRBV28 to TRBJ1-1; D unclear. The CDR3 runs to 11 residues. Germline lookup yields CDR1 MDHEN and CDR2 SYDVKM. V lost 6 bases and J 10 bases, leaving 12 bases between the germline ends.

V is TRBV7-9 and J is TRBJ2-1, with 11 bases lining up with TRBD2. Looked up from germline, CDR1 is SEHNR and CDR2 is FQNEAQ (reference sequence). CDR3 length equals 16 residues. V lost 5 bases to trimming and J lost 1 base; unmatched junction nucleotides: 4. The CDR3, as DNA: TGTGCCAGCAGCCGACCTAGCGGGAGGTCCTACAATGAGCAGTTCTTC. Residues: CASSRPSGRSYNEQFF.